A single sample is the source of the 11 T cell receptor beta chains below, sequenced in a study of shared T cell receptors in the human thymus. Using immunoSEQ multiplex PCR, the repertoire was profiled, and TCRdb retains in-frame clones only, with some absent. This table holds approximately 730,000 clones, 70% to 90% found once. These same data were also listed under a study on human thymus T cells.

Sequencing was done on a sample of thymocytes. These receptors all come from a girl under two years old with a congenital heart defect.

This rearrangement joins TRBV7-9 to TRBJ1-2; 8 nucleotides align to TRBD1. CDR1 is SEHNR, CDR2 FQNEAQ, per germline (reference sequence). Trimming at V came to 5 bases and at J to 14 bases, leaving 4 bases not matched to a gene. This CDR3 is 10 amino acids long. As DNA, the CDR3 is TGTGCCAGCAGCGGACAGGGTAGTACCTTC. It translates to CASSGQGSTF.

This rearrangement joins TRBV6-5 to TRBJ1-2; maybe TRBD1 (5 bases). This CDR3 is 16 amino acids long. The germline gives CDR1 MNHEY, CDR2 SVGAGI. The ends were cut back, 1 base at V and 6 bases at J, with 18 bases in the middle. In DNA, the CDR3 is TGTGCCAGCAGTTACTATGGGGGGAAGGGGTCCGATGGCTACACCTTC. It translates to CASSYYGGKGSDGYTF.

The V call is TRBV6-5, the J call TRBJ1-2; D unresolved. This CDR3 has 13 amino acids. With 5 bases removed from V and 7 bases from J, the gap between germline ends came to 14 bases. CDR1 is MNHEY and CDR2 is SVGAGI in the germline V gene. This CDR3 is CASSPVGVGGYTF. In DNA, the CDR3 is TGTGCCAGCAGTCCGGTCGGGGTCGGTGGCTACACCTTC.

V usage is TRBV10-3 and J usage is TRBJ1-3; D remains ambiguous. Germline V gene sequence: CDR1 ENHRY, CDR2 SYGVKD. Trimming removed 3 bases at V and 0 bases at J, with 12 bases between. This CDR3 is 16 amino acids long. The CDR3 loop reads CAISEPPVFSGNTIYF. The CDR3 DNA reads as TGTGCCATCAGTGAACCCCCAGTTTTCTCTGGAAACACCATATATTTT.

V usage is TRBV28 and J usage is TRBJ2-2, with TRBD1 matching 8 bases. This CDR3 is 13 amino acids long. CDR1 is MDHEN, CDR2 SYDVKM, per germline. V was clipped by 8 bases and J by 4 bases; unmatched bases: 3. CDR3 sequence: CASDRGGTGELFF. Here the CDR3 DNA reads TGTGCCAGCGACAGGGGCGGCACCGGGGAGCTGTTTTTT. The full variable domain, in which reference TRBV28 and TRBJ2-2 provide the parts outside the CDR3, is DVKVTQSSRYLVKRTGEKVFLECVQDMDHENMFWYRQDPGLGLRLIYFSYDVKMKEKGDIPEGYSVSREKKERFSLILESASTNQTSMYLCASDRGGTGELFFGEGSRLTVL.

The CDR3 DNA follows: TGTGCCAGTAGTATAAATCCCCCCCAGGGGCAGCGGATGAACACTGAAGCTTTCTTT. Translating gives CASSINPPQGQRMNTEAFF. This sequence joins TRBV19 and TRBJ1-1, with D maybe TRBD1 (6 bases). The CDR3 loop spans 19 amino acids. With 2 bases removed from V and 0 bases from J, the gap between germline ends came to 22 bases. CDR1 is LNHDA and CDR2 is SQIVND in the germline V gene (reference sequence).

The chain joins TRBV6-1 to TRBJ2-1; a possible D gene is TRBD2 (6 bases). CDR1 and CDR2 from the germline V gene are MNHNS and SASEGT. The CDR3 covers 15 residues. V was pared by 4 bases and J by 6 bases, with 16 bases between. The CDR3 protein is CASSVSVGGCNEQFF. CDR3 sequence (DNA): TGTGCCAGCAGTGTTAGTGTCGGGGGTTGCAATGAGCAGTTCTTC.

This clone has just one count. J is TRBJ1-1 and V is TRBV6-1; no definite D call. V shed 6 bases and J shed 4 bases, with 15 bases lying between them. CDR1 MNHNS and CDR2 SASEGT come from the germline V gene. The CDR3 sequence is 14 residues long. In DNA, the CDR3 is TGTGCCAGCAGCGGGGAGGACGGTTTCACTGAAGCTTTCTTT. Translated: CASSGEDGFTEAFF.

J is TRBJ2-7 and V is TRBV7-6; 7 bases align to TRBD1. Germline V gene sequence: CDR1 SGHVS, CDR2 FNYEAQ. With 1 base clipped from V and 2 bases from J, the junction kept 8 bases outside the gene matches. The CDR3 has 16 residues. In DNA, the CDR3 is TGTGCCAGCAGCTTAGAGGTAGGGACAGAGACCTACGAGCAGTACTTC. It yields the protein CASSLEVGTETYEQYF.

The rearrangement joins TRBV4-1 to TRBJ1-2; TRBD1 is a possible D gene (5 bases). The V gene lost 0 bases and the J gene lost 6 bases, with 20 bases spanning the gap. CDR3 size: 17 residues. The germline V gene encodes CDR1 MGHRA and CDR2 YSYEKL. The CDR3 bases are TGCGCCAGCAGCCAAGATTGGAGGGCAGGGCAGTCGAATGGCTACACCTTC. Translating gives CASSQDWRAGQSNGYTF.

The chain has TRBV6-4 and TRBJ2-2; the match to TRBD1 covers 7 bases. Germline-derived CDR1 and CDR2 are MRHNA and SNTAGT. V was clipped by 5 bases and J by 3 bases; unmatched bases: 3. The CDR3 consists of 14 residues. The CDR3, as DNA: TGTGCCAGCAGTTACACAGGGGACACCGGGGAGCTGTTTTTT. Residues: CASSYTGDTGELFF.